Listed below are T cell receptor beta chains from one sample, sequenced in a study of blood T cell repertoires in COVID-19. Generated by immunoSEQ multiplex PCR, the TCRdb table keeps only in-frame clones and is missing some. The sample carries approximately 300,000 clones, around 87% recorded once. Material for sequencing was PBMCs or T cells enriched from blood (not recorded which). All receptors derive from a woman aged 25 to 45 who had recovered from COVID-19. The CDR3 runs from the conserved cysteine through the conserved F or W. The D gene is left open where the match is weak.

TRBJ1-2 TRBD1 TRBV14 CASSSPSAGGPGYGYTF TGTGCCAGCAGCTCCCCCTCGGCAGGGGGCCCTGGCTATGGCTACACCTTC
TRBJ2-2 NA TRBV15 CATSRRQGPPGELFF TGTGCCACCAGCAGGCGTCAGGGTCCCCCCGGGGAGCTGTTTTTT
TRBJ1-2 NA TRBV10-3 CAISDRTGDASGYTF TGTGCCATCAGTGACCGGACCGGGGATGCGAGTGGCTACACCTTC
TRBJ2-1 NA TRBV10-3 CAISESNGGRSYNEQFF TGTGCCATCAGTGAGTCGAATGGCGGAAGATCCTACAATGAGCAGTTCTTC
TRBJ1-2 NA TRBV11-2 CASSLLVGANYGYTF TGTGCCAGCAGCTTATTAGTAGGGGCTAACTATGGCTACACCTTC
TRBJ1-3 TRBD1 TRBV19 CASRWDRGRSGNTIYF TGTGCCAGTAGGTGGGACAGAGGACGCTCTGGAAACACCATATATTTT
TRBJ1-2 NA TRBV27 CASSFRGVGDYGYTF TGTGCCAGCAGTTTTAGGGGCGTAGGGGACTATGGCTACACCTTC
TRBJ1-1 NA TRBV19 CASFYGNTEAFF TGTGCCAGTTTTTACGGGAACACTGAAGCTTTCTTT
TRBJ1-6 TRBD1 TRBV3-1/TRBV3-2 CASSRGTTGNSPLHF TGTGCCAGCAGCCGAGGTACGACAGGGAATTCACCCCTCCACTTT
TRBJ2-5 TRBD1 TRBV11-1 CASTNGQGVGTQYF TGTGCCAGCACCAACGGGCAGGGGGTGGGGACCCAGTACTTC
TRBJ1-4 NA TRBV7-2 CASSPGGDLFF TGTGCCAGCAGCCCAGGAGGGGATCTGTTTTTT
TRBJ2-2 TRBD2 TRBV7-2 CASSPRPLRAGGAGELFF TGTGCCAGCAGCCCTCGACCCCTTCGAGCGGGGGGGGCCGGGGAGCTGTTTTTT